What follows is one TCR beta chain and its context. Its antigen is unidentified. This entry comes from a study of OX40 agonist ivuxolimab in advanced cancers. On the study more broadly: Ivuxolimab was delivered to patients intravenously every 2 weeks at doses spanning 0.01 to 10 mg/kg.

Sequenced by immunoSEQ multiplex PCR; TCRdb stores in-frame clones only, minus some. The data contain fewer than 35,000 clones, just under 90% of them singletons. The CDR3 is made up of 14 amino acids. V lost 2 bases and J 5 bases, leaving 13 bases between the germline ends. The germline V gene has CDR1 SGDLS and CDR2 YYNGEE. Study outcomes and limitations: Which antigen the expanded peripheral T cells recognized is unknown.

Baseline was the first blood sampling point, followed by cycle 4 day 1 and cycle 7 day 1. Sample: CD4+ or CD8+ T cells sorted from blood, taken in a trial of the OX40 agonist ivuxolimab. V gene TRBV9 combines with J gene TRBJ1-2, with D perhaps TRBD1 (5 bases). The receptor's source is an adult with an advanced solid tumor such as melanoma, head and neck, liver or kidney cancer. The CDR3 DNA reads as TGTGCCAGCAGCGTCCAGGGTGCTCCTTATGGCTACACCTTC. Its translation is CASSVQGAPYGYTF.